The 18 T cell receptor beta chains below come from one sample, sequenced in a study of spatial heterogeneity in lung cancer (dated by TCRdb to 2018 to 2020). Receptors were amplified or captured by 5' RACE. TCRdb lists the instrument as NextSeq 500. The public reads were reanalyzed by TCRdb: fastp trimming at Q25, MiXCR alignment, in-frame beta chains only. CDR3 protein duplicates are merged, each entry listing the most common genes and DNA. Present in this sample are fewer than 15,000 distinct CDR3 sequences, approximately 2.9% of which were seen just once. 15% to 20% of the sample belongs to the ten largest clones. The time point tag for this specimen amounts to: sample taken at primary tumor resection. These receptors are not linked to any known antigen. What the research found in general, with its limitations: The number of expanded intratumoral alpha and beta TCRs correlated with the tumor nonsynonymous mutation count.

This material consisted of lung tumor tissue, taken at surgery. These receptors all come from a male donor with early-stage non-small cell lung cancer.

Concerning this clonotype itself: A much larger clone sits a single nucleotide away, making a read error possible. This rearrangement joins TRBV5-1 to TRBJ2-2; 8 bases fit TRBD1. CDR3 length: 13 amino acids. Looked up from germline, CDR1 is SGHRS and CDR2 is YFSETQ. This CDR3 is CASRDRANGERFF. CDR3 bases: TGCGCCAGCAGGGACAGGGCGAACGGGGAGCGGTTTTTT. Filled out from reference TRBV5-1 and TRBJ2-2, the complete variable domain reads KAGVTQTPRYLIKTRGQQVTLSCSPISGHRSVSWYQQTPGQGLQFLFEYFSETQRNKGNFPGRFSGRQFSNSRSEMNVSTLELGDSALYLCASRDRANGERFFGEGSRLTVL.

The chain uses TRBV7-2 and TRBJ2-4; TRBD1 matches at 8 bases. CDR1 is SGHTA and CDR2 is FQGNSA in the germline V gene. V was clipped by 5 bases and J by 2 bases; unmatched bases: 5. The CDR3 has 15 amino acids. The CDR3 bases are TGTGCCAGCAGCAAAGACAGGGGAACCAAAAACATTCAGTACTTC. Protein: CASSKDRGTKNIQYF.

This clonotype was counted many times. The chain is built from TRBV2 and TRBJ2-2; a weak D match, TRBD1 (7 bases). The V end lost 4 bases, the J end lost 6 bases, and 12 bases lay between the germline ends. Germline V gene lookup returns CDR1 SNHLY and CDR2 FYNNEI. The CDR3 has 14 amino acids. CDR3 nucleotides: TGTGCCAGCAGTGTGGCAGGGGGGTCCGGGGAGCTGTTTTTT. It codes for CASSVAGGSGELFF.

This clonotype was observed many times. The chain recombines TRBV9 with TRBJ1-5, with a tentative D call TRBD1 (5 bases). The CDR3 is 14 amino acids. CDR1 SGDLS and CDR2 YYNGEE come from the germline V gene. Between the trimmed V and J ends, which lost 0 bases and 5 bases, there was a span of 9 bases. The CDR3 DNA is TGTGCCAGCAGCGTAGGGGGGTACGATCAGCCCCAGCATTTT. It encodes CASSVGGYDQPQHF.

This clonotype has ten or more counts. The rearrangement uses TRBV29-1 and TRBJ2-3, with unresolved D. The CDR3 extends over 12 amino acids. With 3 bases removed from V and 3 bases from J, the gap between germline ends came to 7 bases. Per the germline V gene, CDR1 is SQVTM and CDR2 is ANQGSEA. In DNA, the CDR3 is TGCAGCGTTGAGATGAGGACAGATACGCAGTATTTT. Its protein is CSVEMRTDTQYF.

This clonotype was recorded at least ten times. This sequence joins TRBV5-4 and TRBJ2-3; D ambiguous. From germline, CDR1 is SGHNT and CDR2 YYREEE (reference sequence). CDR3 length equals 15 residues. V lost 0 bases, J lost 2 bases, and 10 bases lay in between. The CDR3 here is CASSLAYGYTDTQYF. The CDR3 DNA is TGTGCCAGCAGCTTGGCCTACGGATACACAGATACGCAGTATTTT.

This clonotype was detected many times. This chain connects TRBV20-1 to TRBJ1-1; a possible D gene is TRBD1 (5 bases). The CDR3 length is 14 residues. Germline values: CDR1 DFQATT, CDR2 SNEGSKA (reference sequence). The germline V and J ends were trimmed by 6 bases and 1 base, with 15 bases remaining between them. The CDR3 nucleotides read TGCAGTGCCCCGATAGGGGATACGAACACTGAAGCTTTCTTT. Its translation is CSAPIGDTNTEAFF.

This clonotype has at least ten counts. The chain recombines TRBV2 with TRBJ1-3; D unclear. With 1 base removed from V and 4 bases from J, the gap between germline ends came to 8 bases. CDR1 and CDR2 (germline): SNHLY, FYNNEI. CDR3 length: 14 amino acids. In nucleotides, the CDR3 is TGTGCCAGCAGTGAAGGTCTAGCGGGAAACACCATATATTTT. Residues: CASSEGLAGNTIYF.

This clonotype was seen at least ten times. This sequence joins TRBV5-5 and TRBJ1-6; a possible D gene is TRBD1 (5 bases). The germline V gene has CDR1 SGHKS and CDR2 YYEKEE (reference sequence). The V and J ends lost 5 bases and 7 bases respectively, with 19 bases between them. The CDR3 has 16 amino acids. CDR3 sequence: CASSLIGRGSNSPLHF. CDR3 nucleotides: TGTGCCAGCAGTTTGATAGGACGGGGGTCGAATTCACCCCTCCACTTT.

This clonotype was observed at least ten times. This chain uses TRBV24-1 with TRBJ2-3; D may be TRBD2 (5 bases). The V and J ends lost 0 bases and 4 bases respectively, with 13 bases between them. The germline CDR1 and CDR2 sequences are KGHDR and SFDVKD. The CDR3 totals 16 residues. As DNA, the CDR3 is TGTGCCACCAGTGATTTGCAGGCCGGGGTGTCAGATACGCAGTATTTT. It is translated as CATSDLQAGVSDTQYF.

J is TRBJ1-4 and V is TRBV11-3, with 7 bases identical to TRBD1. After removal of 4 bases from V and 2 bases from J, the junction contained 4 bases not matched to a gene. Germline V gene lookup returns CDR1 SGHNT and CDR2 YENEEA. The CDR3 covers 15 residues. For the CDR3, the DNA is TGTGCCAGCAGCTCCAGGGGGGTCACTAATGAAAAACTGTTTTTT. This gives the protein CASSSRGVTNEKLFF.

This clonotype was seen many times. The CDR3 nucleotides read TGTGCCAGCAGCCCGCAGCTGTGGGGCAACTACGAGCAGTACTTC. Its translation is CASSPQLWGNYEQYF. The gene calls are TRBV7-6 and TRBJ2-7; D is possibly TRBD1 (5 bases). CDR3 size: 15 residues. V was cut by 5 bases and J by 3 bases, with 17 bases left in between. CDR1 is SGHVS and CDR2 is FNYEAQ in the germline V gene.

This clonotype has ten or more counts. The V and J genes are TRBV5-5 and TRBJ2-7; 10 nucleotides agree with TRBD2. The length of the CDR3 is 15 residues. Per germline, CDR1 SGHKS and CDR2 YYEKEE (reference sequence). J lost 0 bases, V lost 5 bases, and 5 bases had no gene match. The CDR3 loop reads CASRPLAGSSYEQYF. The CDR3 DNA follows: TGTGCCAGCAGGCCACTAGCGGGGAGCTCCTACGAGCAGTACTTC.

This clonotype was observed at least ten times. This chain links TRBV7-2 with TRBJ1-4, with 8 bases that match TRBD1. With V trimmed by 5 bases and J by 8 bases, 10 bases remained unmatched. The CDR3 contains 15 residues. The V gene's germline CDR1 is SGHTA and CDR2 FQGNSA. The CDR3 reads CASSRGQGWVEKLFF. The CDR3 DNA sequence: TGTGCCAGCAGCCGAGGACAGGGTTGGGTCGAAAAACTGTTTTTT.

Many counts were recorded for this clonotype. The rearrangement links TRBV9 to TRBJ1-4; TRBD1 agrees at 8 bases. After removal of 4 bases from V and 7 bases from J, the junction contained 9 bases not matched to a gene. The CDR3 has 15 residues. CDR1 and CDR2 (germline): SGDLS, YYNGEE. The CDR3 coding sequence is TGTGCCAGCAGCCCCCGGACAGGGTCGGTTGAAAAACTGTTTTTT. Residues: CASSPRTGSVEKLFF.

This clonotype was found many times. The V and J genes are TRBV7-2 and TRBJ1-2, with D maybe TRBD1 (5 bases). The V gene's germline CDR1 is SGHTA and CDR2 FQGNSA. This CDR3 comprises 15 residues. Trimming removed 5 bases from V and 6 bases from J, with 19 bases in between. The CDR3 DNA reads TGTGCCAGCAGCCGCGGGGTGAGGGGAGATGATGGCTACACCTTC. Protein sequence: CASSRGVRGDDGYTF. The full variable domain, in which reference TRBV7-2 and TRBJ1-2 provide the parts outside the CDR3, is GAGVSQSPSNKVTEKGKDVELRCDPISGHTALYWYRQSLGQGLEFLIYFQGNSAPDKSGLPSDRFSAERTGGSVSTLTIQRTQQEDSAVYLCASSRGVRGDDGYTFGSGTRLTVV.

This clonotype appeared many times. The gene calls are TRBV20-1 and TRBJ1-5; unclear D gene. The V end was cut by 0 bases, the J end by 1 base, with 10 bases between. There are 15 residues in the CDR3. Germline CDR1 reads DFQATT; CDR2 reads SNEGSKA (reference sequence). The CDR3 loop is CSARESTGSNQPQHF. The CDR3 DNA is TGCAGTGCTAGAGAGTCGACCGGGAGCAATCAGCCCCAGCATTTT.

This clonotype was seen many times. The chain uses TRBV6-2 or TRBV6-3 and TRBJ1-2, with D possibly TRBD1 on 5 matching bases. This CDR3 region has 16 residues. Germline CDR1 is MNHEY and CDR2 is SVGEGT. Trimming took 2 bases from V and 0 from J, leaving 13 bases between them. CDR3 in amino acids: CASSYNRGTANYGYTF. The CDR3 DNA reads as TGTGCCAGCAGTTACAATCGCGGGACGGCTAACTATGGCTACACCTTC.